These T cell receptor beta chains were read from a single sample in a study of blood T cell repertoires in COVID-19. TCRdb's copy holds only in-frame clones and misses some; the assay was immunoSEQ multiplex PCR. Among more than 20,000 clones listed, approximately 77% were seen once. Sequencing input: peripheral blood. The receptor set was obtained from an elderly man with active or convalescent COVID-19. Both conserved end residues are part of each CDR3. The D gene is left open where the match is weak. Some rows have no size entry. The others give once, few or many, or a class for an expanded clone.

clone size	V gene	J gene	D gene	CDR3 protein	CDR3 DNA
NA	TRBV3-1/TRBV3-2	TRBJ2-7	TRBD2	CASSQAGGGPSREQYF	TGTGCCAGCAGCCAAGCTGGGGGAGGGCCTTCGAGGGAGCAGTACTTC
NA	TRBV24-1	TRBJ2-1	NA	CATSDLGGRDNEQFF	TGTGCCACCAGTGATTTGGGAGGTCGGGACAATGAGCAGTTCTTC
NA	TRBV27	TRBJ2-1	TRBD2	CASSLTSGPYNEQFF	TGTGCCAGCAGTCTGACTAGCGGTCCCTACAATGAGCAGTTCTTC
NA	TRBV2	TRBJ2-1	TRBD2	CASRTSSGRVNEQFF	TGTGCCAGCAGGACTTCTAGCGGGAGGGTCAATGAGCAGTTCTTC
few	TRBV19	TRBJ1-1	NA	CASQRSGMATEAFF	TGTGCCAGTCAGAGATCAGGGATGGCCACTGAAGCTTTCTTT
NA	TRBV28	TRBJ2-3	NA	CASSFLTRETRGTDTQYF	TGTGCCAGCAGTTTCCTTACCCGGGAGACACGGGGCACAGATACGCAGTATTTT
NA	TRBV12-3/TRBV12-4	TRBJ1-2	TRBD1	CASSDRVFGYTF	TGTGCCAGCAGTGACAGGGTGTTTGGCTACACCTTC
NA	TRBV7-2	TRBJ2-4	NA	CASSVPGRGEAKNIQYF	TGTGCCAGCAGCGTCCCGGGTAGGGGCGAAGCCAAAAACATTCAGTACTTC
NA	TRBV3-1/TRBV3-2	TRBJ1-4	NA	CASSQAPATNEKLFF	TGTGCCAGCAGCCAGGCACCAGCAACTAATGAAAAACTGTTTTTT
NA	TRBV6-2/TRBV6-3	TRBJ2-1	NA	CASSDPRGGNNEQFF	TGTGCCAGCAGTGACCCCAGGGGAGGGAACAATGAGCAGTTCTTC
once	TRBV29-1	TRBJ1-1	NA	CSVKNTEAFF	TGCAGCGTCAAGAACACTGAAGCTTTCTTT
NA	TRBV6-1	TRBJ1-5	NA	CASSEVSINQPQHF	TGTGCCAGCAGTGAAGTTAGTATCAATCAGCCCCAGCATTTT
once	TRBV6-2/TRBV6-3	TRBJ1-2	TRBD1	CASSLQGIGNGYTF	TGTGCCAGCAGCTTACAGGGGATTGGGAATGGCTACACCTTC
NA	TRBV5-4	TRBJ2-5	TRBD2	CASSAPGGPETQYF	TGTGCCAGCAGCGCACCGGGGGGGCCGGAGACCCAGTACTTC
NA	TRBV14	TRBJ1-2	NA	CASSSGRTIYEGYTF	TGTGCCAGCAGCTCCGGACGGACTATCTATGAAGGCTACACCTTC
NA	TRBV5-6	TRBJ1-3	TRBD1	CASSPQGAENTIYF	TGTGCCAGCAGCCCACAGGGGGCGGAAAACACCATATATTTT
NA	TRBV4-3	TRBJ1-1	NA	CASSQAPGTFEAFF	TGCGCCAGCAGCCAAGCCCCCGGGACATTTGAAGCTTTCTTT
NA	TRBV7-9	TRBJ2-2	TRBD1	CASSGDRVGSGELFF	TGTGCCAGCAGCGGGGACAGGGTCGGGTCCGGGGAGCTGTTTTTT
NA	TRBV7-2	TRBJ1-4	TRBD1	CASSPDRGEEKLFF	TGTGCCAGCAGCCCCGACAGGGGAGAGGAAAAACTGTTTTTT
NA	TRBV2	TRBJ2-1	TRBD2	CASGQTIRLAGGTLMYNEQFF	TGTGCCAGCGGACAAACTATTAGACTAGCGGGAGGGACGTTAATGTACAATGAGCAGTTCTTC
NA	TRBV13	TRBJ2-3	NA	CASSPGAENTDTQYF	TGTGCCAGCAGTCCTGGGGCGGAAAACACAGATACGCAGTATTTT
NA	TRBV7-8	TRBJ1-1	NA	CASSFSGSTEAFF	TGTGCCAGCAGCTTTTCGGGTAGCACTGAAGCTTTCTTT
NA	TRBV6-2/TRBV6-3	TRBJ2-1	TRBD2	CASSYDGQTGTSGYNEQFF	TGTGCCAGCAGTTACGACGGACAGACCGGGACTAGCGGCTACAATGAGCAGTTCTTC
NA	TRBV6-1	TRBJ2-1	TRBD2	CASSEAGTSGGASYNEQFF	TGTGCCAGCAGTGAAGCGGGGACTAGCGGGGGGGCCTCCTACAATGAGCAGTTCTTC
NA	TRBV5-5	TRBJ2-3	TRBD2	CASSSPPGTSGRGTDTQYF	TGTGCCAGCAGCTCCCCCCCCGGGACTAGCGGGAGGGGCACAGATACGCAGTATTTT
NA	TRBV9	TRBJ1-6	NA	CASSPSRGGSSPLHF	TGTGCCAGCAGCCCCTCCCGGGGGGGATCTTCACCCCTCCACTTT
NA	TRBV18	TRBJ2-7	NA	CASSPRGGEQYF	TGTGCCAGCTCACCCCGAGGGGGAGAGCAGTACTTC
NA	TRBV2	TRBJ2-2	TRBD2	CASRRGLAVNTGELFF	TGTGCCAGCAGACGCGGACTAGCGGTCAACACCGGGGAGCTGTTTTTT
NA	TRBV28	TRBJ1-2	NA	CASSFNGAYGYTF	TGTGCCAGCAGTTTTAATGGGGCCTATGGCTACACCTTC
NA	TRBV5-1	TRBJ2-6	NA	CASSFPLSYGANVLTF	TGCGCCAGCAGCTTCCCGCTTTCCTACGGGGCCAACGTCCTGACTTTC
NA	TRBV28	TRBJ1-3	TRBD1	CASSLYAGGGNTIYF	TGTGCCAGCAGTTTATATGCAGGGGGTGGAAACACCATATATTTT
NA	TRBV4-3	TRBJ2-7	NA	CASSQAHGQTYEQYF	TGCGCCAGCAGCCAAGCCCATGGACAGACCTACGAGCAGTACTTC
NA	TRBV5-4	TRBJ1-2	TRBD1	CASSRDSYGYTF	TGTGCCAGCAGCCGGGACAGCTATGGCTACACCTTC
NA	TRBV6-2/TRBV6-3	TRBJ1-2	NA	CASSYSSLAQSRSYTF	TGTGCCAGCAGTTACTCGAGTCTGGCACAATCTAGGAGCTACACCTTC
once	TRBV28	TRBJ1-1	NA	CASRGQYTEAFF	TGTGCCAGCAGGGGACAATACACTGAAGCTTTCTTT
NA	TRBV3-1/TRBV3-2	TRBJ2-7	NA	CASSLVGGGGSYEQYF	TGTGCCAGCAGCCTCGTAGGGGGCGGGGGGAGCTACGAGCAGTACTTC
NA	TRBV9	TRBJ1-4	TRBD1	CASSFGTGREKLFF	TGTGCCAGCAGCTTCGGGACAGGGCGGGAAAAACTGTTTTTT
once	TRBV25-1	TRBJ2-2	TRBD1	CASNRGPSGELFF	TGTGCCAGCAACAGGGGGCCTTCCGGGGAGCTGTTTTTT
NA	TRBV12-5	TRBJ1-1	TRBD1	CASGLSPDRAGDTEAFF	TGTGCTAGTGGTTTGTCCCCGGACAGGGCGGGGGACACTGAAGCTTTCTTT
few	TRBV28	TRBJ1-1	NA	CASSLLGAQEAFF	TGTGCCAGCAGTTTACTGGGGGCGCAGGAAGCTTTCTTT
NA	TRBV10-1	TRBJ1-2	TRBD1	CASSERAGGIYGYTF	TGCGCCAGCAGTGAGAGGGCAGGGGGCATCTATGGCTACACCTTC